A selection of T cell receptor beta chains follows, all from one sample in a study of blood T cells in healthy people across ages. In TCRdb, the 5' RACE reads were re-called with MiXCR into one record per CDR3 protein. This sample has 1.5 million or so distinct CDR3 sequences, with approximately 42% found just once. Sequencing input: blood. The receptors were gathered from a young woman in good health. CDR3s include the opening cysteine and the closing phenylalanine or tryptophan. A D gene is named only where the DNA matches it firmly. Clone size, where shown, is once, few, many, or a class for clones that have expanded.

d_call: .
v_call: TRBV13
clone_size: .
j_call: TRBJ1-1
cdr3_nt: TGTGCCAGCAGCTTAGTCGGCAGAATGAACACTGAAGCTTTCTTT
cdr3_aa: CASSLVGRMNTEAFF

d_call: .
v_call: TRBV25-1
clone_size: .
j_call: TRBJ1-2
cdr3_nt: TGTGCCAGCAGTGGAGAAGTGGGGGCATCCCCTTATGGCTACACCTTC
cdr3_aa: CASSGEVGASPYGYTF

d_call: TRBD1
v_call: TRBV11-2
clone_size: .
j_call: TRBJ1-6
cdr3_nt: TGTGCCAGCAGCTTAACTAGATCATTGCGGACAGGGTATTCACCCCTCCACTTT
cdr3_aa: CASSLTRSLRTGYSPLHF

d_call: .
v_call: TRBV21-1
clone_size: .
j_call: TRBJ2-7
cdr3_nt: TGTGCCAGCAGCCCAATGCCCCCCGGGGTGACCTACGAGCAGTACTTC
cdr3_aa: CASSPMPPGVTYEQYF

d_call: .
v_call: TRBV20-1
clone_size: .
j_call: TRBJ1-5
cdr3_nt: TGCAGTGCTTGGACCCCCAGAGGCAATCAGCCCCAGCATTTT
cdr3_aa: CSAWTPRGNQPQHF

d_call: TRBD2
v_call: TRBV4-3
clone_size: few
j_call: TRBJ2-1
cdr3_nt: TGCGCCAGCAGCCAAAGGTCTAGCGGGAGAGACGAGCAGTTCTTC
cdr3_aa: CASSQRSSGRDEQFF

d_call: TRBD2
v_call: TRBV6-5
clone_size: .
j_call: TRBJ2-1
cdr3_nt: TGTGCCAGCAGCCAATGGGGGGGGGACCCCTACAATGAGCAGTTCTTT
cdr3_aa: CASSQWGGDPYNEQFF

d_call: TRBD1
v_call: TRBV5-1
clone_size: .
j_call: TRBJ1-2
cdr3_nt: TGCGCCAGCAGCTTGGCCAGGGCGGGGACAGGGACCTATGGCTACACCTTC
cdr3_aa: CASSLARAGTGTYGYTF

d_call: .
v_call: TRBV15
clone_size: few
j_call: TRBJ1-1
cdr3_nt: TGTGCCACCAGCAGAGATTGGGGGACGTGGAACACTGAAGCTTTCTTT
cdr3_aa: CATSRDWGTWNTEAFF

d_call: TRBD1
v_call: TRBV7-7
clone_size: once
j_call: TRBJ2-5
cdr3_nt: TGTGCTAGCAGCAACAACAGGGGGCGGTTAGAGACCCAGTACTTC
cdr3_aa: CASSNNRGRLETQYF

d_call: .
v_call: TRBV4-2
clone_size: .
j_call: TRBJ1-5
cdr3_nt: TGTGCCAGCAGCCCATCAATCAGGGGACGGCAGCCCCAGCATTTT
cdr3_aa: CASSPSIRGRQPQHF

d_call: .
v_call: TRBV5-1
clone_size: .
j_call: TRBJ1-1
cdr3_nt: TGCGCCAGCAGCTTCTACAGGGTTGGGACTGAAGCTTTCTTT
cdr3_aa: CASSFYRVGTEAFF

d_call: TRBD2
v_call: TRBV20-1
clone_size: .
j_call: TRBJ2-3
cdr3_nt: TGCAGTGCTAGAGATAGTTGGACTAGCGGATATCAGGCAGATACGCAGTATTTT
cdr3_aa: CSARDSWTSGYQADTQYF

d_call: TRBD1
v_call: TRBV9
clone_size: few
j_call: TRBJ1-5
cdr3_nt: TGTGCCAGCAGTGGGACAGGGAATAGCAATCAGCCCCAGCATTTT
cdr3_aa: CASSGTGNSNQPQHF

d_call: .
v_call: TRBV11-2
clone_size: few
j_call: TRBJ2-7
cdr3_nt: TGTGCCAGCAGCTTAGTCTATGTCTACGAGCAGTACTTC
cdr3_aa: CASSLVYVYEQYF

d_call: .
v_call: TRBV7-8
clone_size: .
j_call: TRBJ2-7
cdr3_nt: TGTGCCAGCAGCCAAAAAGGGGGGCGGGGGAGTGGTGAGCAGTACTTC
cdr3_aa: CASSQKGGRGSGEQYF

d_call: .
v_call: TRBV12-3/TRBV12-4
clone_size: few
j_call: TRBJ1-1
cdr3_nt: TGTGCCAGCAGTTTGGGAAGCGGAGGGCGAGCTTTCTTT
cdr3_aa: CASSLGSGGRAFF

d_call: .
v_call: TRBV5-1
clone_size: few
j_call: TRBJ2-7
cdr3_nt: TGCGCCAGCAGCTTTACACAAAAGGCCTACGAGCAGTACTTC
cdr3_aa: CASSFTQKAYEQYF

d_call: .
v_call: TRBV7-9
clone_size: .
j_call: TRBJ1-1
cdr3_nt: TGTGCCAGCAGCTTCGCTAAGAACACTGAAGCTTTCTTT
cdr3_aa: CASSFAKNTEAFF

d_call: TRBD2
v_call: TRBV4-3
clone_size: .
j_call: TRBJ2-1
cdr3_nt: TGCGCCAGCAGCCAAGAGCGCGGGGGGGCCGTAGGTGAGCAGTTCTTC
cdr3_aa: CASSQERGGAVGEQFF

d_call: .
v_call: TRBV11-2
clone_size: .
j_call: TRBJ1-4
cdr3_nt: TGTGCCAGCAGCTTAGTGGCAGGGACGGGTGAAAAACTGTTTTTT
cdr3_aa: CASSLVAGTGEKLFF

d_call: .
v_call: TRBV9
clone_size: few
j_call: TRBJ2-3
cdr3_nt: TGTGCCAGCACCCGATCGGGGCGAGGCGATACAACGCAGTATTTT
cdr3_aa: CASTRSGRGDTTQYF

d_call: .
v_call: TRBV6-5
clone_size: .
j_call: TRBJ2-7
cdr3_nt: TGTGCCAGCAGTTCCGCGGACGGTTACGAGCAGTACTTC
cdr3_aa: CASSSADGYEQYF

d_call: .
v_call: TRBV9
clone_size: .
j_call: TRBJ2-7
cdr3_nt: TGTGCCAGCAGCCCCGACCCGATCAGCGAGCAGTACTTC
cdr3_aa: CASSPDPISEQYF

d_call: TRBD2
v_call: TRBV6-2/TRBV6-3
clone_size: .
j_call: TRBJ2-5
cdr3_nt: TGTGCCAGCGGAGCGGGAGTGGAGACCCAGTACTTC
cdr3_aa: CASGAGVETQYF

d_call: TRBD1
v_call: TRBV7-2
clone_size: .
j_call: TRBJ2-5
cdr3_nt: TGTGCCAGCAGCTTCCCCGGGACAGGGGTGTACTTC
cdr3_aa: CASSFPGTGVYF

d_call: TRBD2
v_call: TRBV24-1
clone_size: .
j_call: TRBJ2-3
cdr3_nt: TGTGCCACCAGTGATCCCCTAGCGGGATCCACAGATACGCAGTATTTT
cdr3_aa: CATSDPLAGSTDTQYF

d_call: TRBD2
v_call: TRBV7-2
clone_size: few
j_call: TRBJ2-3
cdr3_nt: TGTGCCAGCAGCTTATCCGTGGCAGGGAGGGCAGATACGCAGTATTTT
cdr3_aa: CASSLSVAGRADTQYF

d_call: .
v_call: TRBV25-1
clone_size: .
j_call: TRBJ2-5
cdr3_nt: TGTGCCAGCAGTGTCGAGCAGGGAGACGGTGAGACCCAGTACTTC
cdr3_aa: CASSVEQGDGETQYF

d_call: .
v_call: TRBV15
clone_size: .
j_call: TRBJ2-1
cdr3_nt: TGTGCCACCAGCAGAGATCCAACAGGCGTATCCTACAATGAGCAGTTCTTC
cdr3_aa: CATSRDPTGVSYNEQFF

d_call: .
v_call: TRBV4-3
clone_size: .
j_call: TRBJ2-7
cdr3_nt: TGCGCCAGCAGCCCTGGGGGATCGAGACACAATGAGCAGTACTTC
cdr3_aa: CASSPGGSRHNEQYF

d_call: .
v_call: TRBV29-1
clone_size: .
j_call: TRBJ1-1
cdr3_nt: TGCAGCGCCCTGGACAGATTACGGAACACTGAAACTTTCTTT
cdr3_aa: CSALDRLRNTETFF

d_call: .
v_call: TRBV15
clone_size: many
j_call: TRBJ2-3
cdr3_nt: TGTGCCACCAGCGCGGGACAGCAATTGCTCACAGATACGCAGTATTTT
cdr3_aa: CATSAGQQLLTDTQYF

d_call: TRBD1
v_call: TRBV5-1
clone_size: .
j_call: TRBJ1-1
cdr3_nt: TGCGCCAGCAGCTTCGGGACAGGGGGCCTTGACACTGAAGCTTTCTTT
cdr3_aa: CASSFGTGGLDTEAFF

d_call: .
v_call: TRBV20-1
clone_size: .
j_call: TRBJ1-4
cdr3_nt: TGCAGTGCTAGGATTACGGATGAAAAACTGTTTTTT
cdr3_aa: CSARITDEKLFF

d_call: .
v_call: TRBV11-2
clone_size: .
j_call: TRBJ1-5
cdr3_nt: TGTGCCAGCAGCTTAGCCCCAGCAGGTCAGCCCCAGCATTTT
cdr3_aa: CASSLAPAGQPQHF

d_call: .
v_call: TRBV20-1
clone_size: few
j_call: TRBJ2-1
cdr3_nt: TGCAGTGCTAGACGTCCCTCCTACAATGAGCAGTTCTTC
cdr3_aa: CSARRPSYNEQFF

d_call: TRBD2
v_call: TRBV29-1
clone_size: .
j_call: TRBJ2-1
cdr3_nt: TGCAGCGTCGCCTCTAGACTAGCGGGGAGCAATGAGCAGTTCTTC
cdr3_aa: CSVASRLAGSNEQFF

d_call: .
v_call: TRBV4-1
clone_size: .
j_call: TRBJ2-1
cdr3_nt: TGCGCCAGCAGCCTAACCTGGGACGCGAATGAGCAGTTCTTC
cdr3_aa: CASSLTWDANEQFF

d_call: .
v_call: TRBV4-1
clone_size: .
j_call: TRBJ2-7
cdr3_nt: TGCGCCAGCAGCCAAGCCTGGGGCACCGGACGGAACTACTACGAGCAGTACTTC
cdr3_aa: CASSQAWGTGRNYYEQYF